Included here is one TCR beta chain sequence, with context. As yet, its antigen is unknown. The sample is drawn from a study of long-term antiretroviral therapy in people with HIV. General study results and limits: Transplant donor controls retained higher diversity, though diversity increased after ART. Dominant in the repertoire at all time points were clones expanded before ART. Blood in the study was drawn between the mid-2000s and the late 2010s, possibly under older ART regimens, which may be less effective than current ones.

Trimming left V 2 bases short and J 3 bases short, with 10 bases between. The CDR3 is made up of 13 amino acids. Germline lookup yields CDR1 SQVTM and CDR2 ANQGSEA. This was the immunoSEQ v3.0 assay at survey level. Method: immunoSEQ multiplex PCR; TCRdb's copy keeps in-frame clones and lacks some. The data show about 19,000 clones, around 74% seen once. This chain links TRBV29-1 with TRBJ1-2; perhaps TRBD1 as D (6 bases). Sequenced here: unsorted PBMCs, sampled at the start of antiretroviral therapy, before treatment. This receptor was taken from a young man with HIV. The CDR3 protein is CSVESGVDYGYTF. CDR3 DNA sequence: TGCAGCGTTGAATCAGGGGTCGACTATGGCTACACCTTC.